The rows below give T cell receptor beta chains drawn from one sample of a study of beta chain features in type 1 diabetes. Profiling relied on immunoSEQ multiplex PCR, and the TCRdb table lists in-frame clones only, not all of them. Among 300,000 to 350,000 clones listed, roughly 14% were seen once. The material sequenced was naive CD4+ T cells from blood. All receptors derive from a woman between 18 and 30 years old with type 1 diabetes. CDR3s include the opening cysteine and the closing phenylalanine or tryptophan. The D gene is left open where the match is weak. The size entry is marked missing in some rows and otherwise reads once, few, many or a size class.

CDR3nt	CDR3aa	v_gene	j_gene	d_gene	abundance
TGTGCCAGTAGTCCGACTAGCGGGGTCTACGAGCAGTACTTC	CASSPTSGVYEQYF	TRBV19	TRBJ2-7	TRBD2	few
TGTGCCAGCAACTCTCCGGGACTAGGGAACAATGAGCAGTTCTTC	CASNSPGLGNNEQFF	TRBV28	TRBJ2-1	TRBD2	-
TGTGCCAGCAGCCTTCCGCCAGGGGTATCCTACAATGAGCAGTTCTTC	CASSLPPGVSYNEQFF	TRBV5-4	TRBJ2-1	-	few
TGTGCCAGCAGCTTGTTCGGGACTACCCAAGAGACCCAGTACTTC	CASSLFGTTQETQYF	TRBV5-4	TRBJ2-5	TRBD2	few
TGTGCCAGCAGTTTAAGGCGGAACTACGAGCAGTACTTC	CASSLRRNYEQYF	TRBV27	TRBJ2-7	-	few
TGTGCCAGCAGTTCTGGACTAGCGGGAACAGAGACCCAGTACTTC	CASSSGLAGTETQYF	TRBV28	TRBJ2-5	TRBD2	-
TGCGCCAGCAGCCCCAGGGGACTAGCCGGCACAGATACGCAGTATTTT	CASSPRGLAGTDTQYF	TRBV5-1	TRBJ2-3	TRBD2	-
TGTGCCAGTAGTAGTCAGGGCGGCAATCAGCCCCAGCATTTT	CASSSQGGNQPQHF	TRBV19	TRBJ1-5	-	-
TGTGCCAGCAGCGTAGACAGAACCGGGGAGCTGTTTTTT	CASSVDRTGELFF	TRBV7-3	TRBJ2-2	-	few
TGTGCCAGCAGTTTCGAGCGGGGGATCTACAATGAGCAGTTCTTC	CASSFERGIYNEQFF	TRBV27	TRBJ2-1	TRBD2	-
TGTGCCTGGAGTGTACGTAGTAATCAGCCCCAGCATTTT	CAWSVRSNQPQHF	TRBV30	TRBJ1-5	-	-
TGCAGCGTGACTAGACCGAGTGGCACAGATACGCAGTATTTT	CSVTRPSGTDTQYF	TRBV29-1	TRBJ2-3	-	-
TGTGCCAGCAGCCTAGGCCATAGCACAGATACGCAGTATTTT	CASSLGHSTDTQYF	TRBV7-3	TRBJ2-3	-	-
TGTGCCAGCAGCATGTCAGGGTCTGGGGCCAACGTCCTGACTTTC	CASSMSGSGANVLTF	TRBV25-1	TRBJ2-6	-	-
TGTGCCTCACTAGCTCCCGGTGGGAACATTCAGTACTTC	CASLAPGGNIQYF	TRBV30	TRBJ2-4	-	few
TGTGCCAGCAGCGTAGGGCGGCTAGCCACGGACAATGAGCAGTTCTTC	CASSVGRLATDNEQFF	TRBV9	TRBJ2-1	-	few
TGCAGCGTTCGGACCCCCGAGCGGTACGAGCAGTACTTC	CSVRTPERYEQYF	TRBV29-1	TRBJ2-7	-	-
TGTGCCAGCGGCCAACGACTAGCGGGAGATGGTGAGCAGTTCTTC	CASGQRLAGDGEQFF	TRBV27	TRBJ2-1	TRBD2	-
TGCAGCGTTGATGGGACTAGCGTAAACTCCTACGAGCAGTACTTC	CSVDGTSVNSYEQYF	TRBV29-1	TRBJ2-7	TRBD2	-
TGTGCCAGCAGACTAGCGGGAGGGCCATACGAGCAGTACTTC	CASRLAGGPYEQYF	TRBV6-1	TRBJ2-7	TRBD2	-
TGTGCCAGCAGCTTAGGCCGTGCGGCTGAGCTGTTTTTT	CASSLGRAAELFF	TRBV7-9	TRBJ2-2	-	-
TGTGCCAGCAGCCAAGAGGTTAGTGGGGCTGGCTATGGCTACACCTTC	CASSQEVSGAGYGYTF	TRBV4-2	TRBJ1-2	-	-
TGTGCCATTAATCCCGGGACAGGGTACTATGGCTACACCTTC	CAINPGTGYYGYTF	TRBV5-8	TRBJ1-2	TRBD1	few
TGTGCCTGGAGTCGGGGAGGGACCTACGAGCAGTACTTC	CAWSRGGTYEQYF	TRBV30	TRBJ2-7	TRBD2	-
TGTGCCAGCAGCTTACCCCGGACAGGATTGAACACTGAAGCTTTCTTT	CASSLPRTGLNTEAFF	TRBV7-9	TRBJ1-1	TRBD1	-
TGTGCCAGCAGTTTACCCGGCTTGGGACAGGGAGGCGGCTACACCTTC	CASSLPGLGQGGGYTF	TRBV28	TRBJ1-2	TRBD1	-
TGTGCCAGCAGGCTACTAGCGGGAGGGCCGGATACGCAGTATTTT	CASRLLAGGPDTQYF	TRBV7-2	TRBJ2-3	TRBD2	-
TGTGCCAGCAGCCTCGACAGGGGCACGCAGTATTTT	CASSLDRGTQYF	TRBV5-4	TRBJ2-3	TRBD1	-
TGTGCCATCAGGACCCGACAGGGAGACACCGGGGAGCTGTTTTTT	CAIRTRQGDTGELFF	TRBV10-3	TRBJ2-2	TRBD1	few
TGTGCCAGCAAGCGACAGGAAACTAATGAAAAACTGTTTTTT	CASKRQETNEKLFF	TRBV27	TRBJ1-4	-	few
TGTGCCAGCTCACTGGGGACTAGCAGTAATACGCAGTATTTT	CASSLGTSSNTQYF	TRBV18	TRBJ2-3	TRBD2	-
TGTGCCATCAGTGAGTCAGAGGGATACACCGGGGAGCTGTTTTTT	CAISESEGYTGELFF	TRBV10-3	TRBJ2-2	-	-
TGCGCCAGCAGCTTGTCGGGACAGCAAGAGACCCAGTACTTC	CASSLSGQQETQYF	TRBV5-1	TRBJ2-5	TRBD1	few
TGTGCCTGGACAGGGGATGCTAACTATGGCTACACCTTC	CAWTGDANYGYTF	TRBV30	TRBJ1-2	-	many
TGTGCCAGCTCACCAGAGAATCAGCCCCAGCATTTT	CASSPENQPQHF	TRBV18	TRBJ1-5	-	few
TGTGCCAGCTCACCAGCAGGGATCCGGGAGACCCAGTACTTC	CASSPAGIRETQYF	TRBV18	TRBJ2-5	-	few
TGTGCCAGCAGCTTAGTCTCTAGCGGGAGGGCCCGGGAGACCCAGTACTTC	CASSLVSSGRARETQYF	TRBV11-2	TRBJ2-5	TRBD2	few
TGTGCCAGCAACACCCGGGAGGGAACGCGTGGCTACACCTTC	CASNTREGTRGYTF	TRBV28	TRBJ1-2	-	few
TGTGCCAGCAGTGCCACAGGGGGCAATCAGCCCCAGCATTTT	CASSATGGNQPQHF	TRBV25-1	TRBJ1-5	TRBD1	few
TGTGCCAGTAGTAAAGGGGATCAGCCCCAGCATTTT	CASSKGDQPQHF	TRBV19	TRBJ1-5	-	few
TGTGCCAGCAGCCGACCTGGACTAGCGGGAGGCACAGATACGCAGTATTTT	CASSRPGLAGGTDTQYF	TRBV7-9	TRBJ2-3	TRBD2	-
TGTGCCAGCAGCTTGTCTACCGGGGTCACGACCCAGTACTTC	CASSLSTGVTTQYF	TRBV7-2	TRBJ2-5	-	few
TGCGCCAGCAGCTTGTCACAGGGGAGAGTTGAGCAGTTCTTC	CASSLSQGRVEQFF	TRBV5-1	TRBJ2-1	TRBD1	-
TGTGCCAGCAAGAGCTCAATGAACACTGAAGCTTTCTTT	CASKSSMNTEAFF	TRBV11-2	TRBJ1-1	-	-
TGTGCCAGCAGTTTATATGGGGAGGGCAAAAACATTCAGTACTTC	CASSLYGEGKNIQYF	TRBV28	TRBJ2-4	TRBD2	few
TGTGCCAGTAGCCCCGACAGTAACTATGGCTACACCTTC	CASSPDSNYGYTF	TRBV19	TRBJ1-2	-	few
TGTGCCAGCAGCCCCCTTGAGGTAGTGGCTGAGCAGTTCTTC	CASSPLEVVAEQFF	TRBV13	TRBJ2-1	-	-
TGTGCCAGCAGCCAAACCAGCGGGAGGGCCTTTTACTTTGAGCAGTTCTTC	CASSQTSGRAFYFEQFF	TRBV7-9	TRBJ2-1	TRBD2	-
TGTGCCAGCAGTACTAGGCTTTACAATGAGCAGTTCTTC	CASSTRLYNEQFF	TRBV28	TRBJ2-1	-	-
TGTGCCAGCTCAAGCTCCCGGACAGGGAATCAGCCCCAGCATTTT	CASSSSRTGNQPQHF	TRBV18	TRBJ1-5	TRBD1	-